Given below is one T cell receptor beta chain in context. What this receptor recognizes is not known. No much larger clonotype is one base removed from it; base qualities were not supplied. The germline V gene specifies SGHDT as CDR1 and YYEEEE as CDR2. The CDR3 covers 13 residues, taking in both the cysteine and the phenylalanine. The sequence is cut down to CDR3 DNA, 39 bases in frame from base 1. Germline trimming: 3 bases from V, 7 bases from J; junction bases outside gene matches: 3. This record comes from a study of OX40 agonist ivuxolimab in advanced cancers. A note on the overall study: The costimulatory receptor OX40 (CD134) was targeted by ivuxolimab, a fully human IgG2 agonistic monoclonal antibody. The point of sequencing TCRbeta in the periphery was to test whether ivuxolimab changed TCR sequence diversity and drove clonal T-cell expansion. Prior anti-PD-1, anti-PD-L1 or anti-CTLA-4 therapy was permitted, and 40% of dose-escalation patients had received checkpoint inhibitors. The paper reports the monotherapy dose-escalation portion (N = 52 patients) of the phase I ivuxolimab trial. In the dose-escalation cohort, nearly 85% of patients were male, and the mean age was around 60 years with a range of about 20 to 80. Partial responses occurred in three dose-escalation patients, of whom one had hepatocellular carcinoma and two had cutaneous melanoma. Intravenous ivuxolimab was administered to patients every 2 weeks at six dose levels: 0.01, 0.1, 0.3, 1.5, 3 and 10 mg/kg. Of the approximately 50 patients in dose escalation, some 19 had hepatocellular carcinoma, approximately 15 had melanoma, 9 had renal cell carcinoma and 9 had head and neck cancer. The paper's findings and limits, for the study overall: Low levels of normalized T-cell clonal expansion were also seen in some patients who did not respond. Antigen specificity was not determined for the clonally expanded peripheral T cells. At doses of 0.1 to 3.0 mg/kg, clonal expansion of both CD4+ and CD8+ blood T cells was observed from baseline to week 6. Partial responders in the 0.1-3.0 mg/kg groups had among the lowest normalized peripheral clonal expansion, especially among CD8+ T cells. After ivuxolimab, expanded clones were on average more numerous among CD8+ T cells than among CD4+ T cells.

For sequencing of the TCRbeta CDR3 region, genomic DNA was extracted from the sorted cells. TCRbeta CDR3 regions were sequenced using the immunoSEQ Assay. TCRdb took this table from immuneACCESS and kept in-frame rearrangements with V and J called. Such tables lack part of the clones; where checked against another copy, unresolved V genes explain under half of the gap, and the rest is unexplained. The sample yields around 45,000 clones; roughly 84% were counted once. Of the sample, 2% to 3% is held by the ten largest clones. Patients with autoimmune disease history or receiving systemic immunosuppression were excluded from the trial. Peripheral blood for TCR sequencing was collected from all dose cohorts at baseline, on cycle 4 day 1, and on cycle 7 day 1. The samples were drawn from a first-in-human, open-label, multicenter phase I dose-escalation trial of ivuxolimab. Adults with locally advanced or metastatic melanoma, renal cell carcinoma, hepatocellular carcinoma or head and neck squamous cell carcinoma were enrolled in the trial. Before TCR sequencing, CD4+ and CD8+ T cells were separately sorted from peripheral blood.

The clonotype was recovered from an adult with an advanced solid tumor such as melanoma, head and neck, liver or kidney cancer. Recombination joined TRBV5-6 with TRBJ2-5; 10 bases in between match TRBD2. The sequences come from CD4+ or CD8+ T cells sorted from blood, collected in a trial of the OX40 agonist ivuxolimab. The base sequence is TGTGCCAGCAGCTGGACTAGCGGAGGGACCCAGTACTTC. Its translation is CASSWTSGGTQYF.